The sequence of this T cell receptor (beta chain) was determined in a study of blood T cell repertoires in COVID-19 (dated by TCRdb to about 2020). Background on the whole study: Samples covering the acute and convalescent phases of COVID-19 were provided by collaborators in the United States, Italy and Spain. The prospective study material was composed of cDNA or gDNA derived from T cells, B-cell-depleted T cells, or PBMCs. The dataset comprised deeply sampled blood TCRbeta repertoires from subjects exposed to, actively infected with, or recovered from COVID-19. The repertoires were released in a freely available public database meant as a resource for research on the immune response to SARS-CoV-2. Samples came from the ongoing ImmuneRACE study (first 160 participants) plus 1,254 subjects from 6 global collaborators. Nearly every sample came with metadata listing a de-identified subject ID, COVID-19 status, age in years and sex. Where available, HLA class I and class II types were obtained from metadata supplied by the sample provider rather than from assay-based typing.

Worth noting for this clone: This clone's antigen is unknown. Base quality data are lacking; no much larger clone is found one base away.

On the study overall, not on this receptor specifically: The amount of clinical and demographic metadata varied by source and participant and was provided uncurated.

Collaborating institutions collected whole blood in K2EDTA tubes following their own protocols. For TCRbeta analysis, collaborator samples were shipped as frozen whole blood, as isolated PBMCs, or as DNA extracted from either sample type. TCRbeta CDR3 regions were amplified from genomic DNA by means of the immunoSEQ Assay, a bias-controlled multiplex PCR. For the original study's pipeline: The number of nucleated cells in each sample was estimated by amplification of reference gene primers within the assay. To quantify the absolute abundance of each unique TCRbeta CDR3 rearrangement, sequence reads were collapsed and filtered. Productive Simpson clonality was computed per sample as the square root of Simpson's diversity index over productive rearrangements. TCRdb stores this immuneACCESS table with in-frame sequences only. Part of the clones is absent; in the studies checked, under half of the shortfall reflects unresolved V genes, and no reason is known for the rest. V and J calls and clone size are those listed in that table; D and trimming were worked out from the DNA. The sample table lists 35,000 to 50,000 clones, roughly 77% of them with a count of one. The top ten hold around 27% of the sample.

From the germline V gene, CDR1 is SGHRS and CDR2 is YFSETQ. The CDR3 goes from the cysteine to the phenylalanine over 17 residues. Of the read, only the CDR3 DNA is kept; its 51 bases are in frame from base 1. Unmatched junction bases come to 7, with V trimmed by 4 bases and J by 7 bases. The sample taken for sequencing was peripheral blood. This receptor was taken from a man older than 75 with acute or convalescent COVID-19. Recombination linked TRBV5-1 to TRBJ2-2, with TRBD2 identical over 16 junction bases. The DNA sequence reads TGCGCCAGCAGCCCGGGACTAGCGGGGGGGCTCATCGGGGAGCTGTTTTTT. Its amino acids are CASSPGLAGGLIGELFF.